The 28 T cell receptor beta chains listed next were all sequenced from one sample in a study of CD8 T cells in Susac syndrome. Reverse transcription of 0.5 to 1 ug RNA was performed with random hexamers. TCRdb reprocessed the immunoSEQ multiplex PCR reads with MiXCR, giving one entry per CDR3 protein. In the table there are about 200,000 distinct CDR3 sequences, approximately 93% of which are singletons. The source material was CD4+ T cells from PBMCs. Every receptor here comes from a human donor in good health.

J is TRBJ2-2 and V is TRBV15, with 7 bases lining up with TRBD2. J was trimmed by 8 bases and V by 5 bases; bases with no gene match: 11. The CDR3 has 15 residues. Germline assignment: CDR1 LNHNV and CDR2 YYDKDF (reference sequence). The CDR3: CATSEGLRRVGELFF. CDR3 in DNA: TGTGCCACCAGCGAGGGACTACGACGGGTGGGGGAGCTGTTTTTT.

This CDR3 reads CASSPPGRPRTEQETQYF. The DNA of the CDR3 is TGCGCCAGCAGCCCCCCAGGTCGACCTCGGACAGAACAAGAGACCCAGTACTTC. The chain is built from TRBV5-1 and TRBJ2-5; D perhaps matches TRBD1 (6 bases). V was cut by 4 bases and J by 2 bases, with 24 bases left in between. The CDR3 length is 18 residues. Germline V gene lookup returns CDR1 SGHRS and CDR2 YFSETQ.

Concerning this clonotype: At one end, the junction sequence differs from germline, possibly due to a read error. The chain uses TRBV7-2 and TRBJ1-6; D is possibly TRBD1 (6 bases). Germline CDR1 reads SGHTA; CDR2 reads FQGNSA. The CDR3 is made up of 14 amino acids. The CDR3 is CVSSLRGSDSPLHF. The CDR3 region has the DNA TGTGTCAGCAGCCTCAGGGGATCCGATTCACCCCTCCACTTT.

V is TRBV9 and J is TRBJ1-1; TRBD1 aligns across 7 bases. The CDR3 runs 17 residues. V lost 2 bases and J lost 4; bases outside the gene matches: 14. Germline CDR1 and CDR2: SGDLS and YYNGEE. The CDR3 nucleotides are TGTGCCAGCAGCGTGGAACTCGAAAAGGGGGCGGGCACTGAAGCTTTCTTT. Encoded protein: CASSVELEKGAGTEAFF.

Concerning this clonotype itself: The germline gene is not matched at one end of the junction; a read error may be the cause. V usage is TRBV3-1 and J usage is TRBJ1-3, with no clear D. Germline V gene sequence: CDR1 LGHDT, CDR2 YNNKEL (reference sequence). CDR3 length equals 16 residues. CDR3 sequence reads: CASSPIRTSSENTIYF. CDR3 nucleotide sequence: TGTGCCAGCAGCCCCATCAGAACCAGCTCTGAAAACACCATATATTTT. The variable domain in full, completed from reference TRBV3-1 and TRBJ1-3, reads DTAVSQTPKYLVTQMGNDKSIKCEQNLGHDTMYWYKQDSKKFLKIMFSYNNKELIINETVPNRFSPKSPDKAHLNLHINSLELGDSAVYFCASSPIRTSSENTIYFGEGSWLTVV.

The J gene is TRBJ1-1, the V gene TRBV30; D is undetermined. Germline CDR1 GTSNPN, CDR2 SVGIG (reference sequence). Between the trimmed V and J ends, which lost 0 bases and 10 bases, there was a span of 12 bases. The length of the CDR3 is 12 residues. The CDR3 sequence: CAWSVFGFGAFF. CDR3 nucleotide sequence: TGTGCCTGGAGTGTATTCGGCTTCGGAGCTTTCTTT.

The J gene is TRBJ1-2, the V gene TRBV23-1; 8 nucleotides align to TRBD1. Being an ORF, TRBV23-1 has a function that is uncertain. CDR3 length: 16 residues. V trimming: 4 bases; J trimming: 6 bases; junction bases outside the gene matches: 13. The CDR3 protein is CASSRRLGQGGNGYTF. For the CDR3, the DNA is TGCGCCAGCAGTCGACGACTTGGACAGGGAGGAAATGGCTACACCTTC.

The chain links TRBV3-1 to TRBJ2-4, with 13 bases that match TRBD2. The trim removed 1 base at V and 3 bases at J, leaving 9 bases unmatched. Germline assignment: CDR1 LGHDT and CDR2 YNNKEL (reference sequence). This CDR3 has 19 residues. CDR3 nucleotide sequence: TGTGCCAGCAGCCAAGGTGGGACTAGCGGGGCTGGGGTCAAAAACATTCAGTACTTC. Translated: CASSQGGTSGAGVKNIQYF.

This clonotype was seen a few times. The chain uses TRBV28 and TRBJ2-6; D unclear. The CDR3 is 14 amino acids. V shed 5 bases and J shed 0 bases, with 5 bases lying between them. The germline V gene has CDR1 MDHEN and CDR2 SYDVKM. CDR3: CASSRDSGANVLTF. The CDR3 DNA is TGTGCCAGCAGTAGGGACTCTGGGGCCAACGTCCTGACTTTC.

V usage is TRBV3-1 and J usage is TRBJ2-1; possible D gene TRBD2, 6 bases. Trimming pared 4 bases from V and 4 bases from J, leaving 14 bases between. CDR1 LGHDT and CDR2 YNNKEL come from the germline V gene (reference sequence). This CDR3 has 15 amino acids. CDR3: CASSPPGLQYNEQFF. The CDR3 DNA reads TGTGCCAGCAGCCCCCCGGGACTGCAATACAATGAGCAGTTCTTC.

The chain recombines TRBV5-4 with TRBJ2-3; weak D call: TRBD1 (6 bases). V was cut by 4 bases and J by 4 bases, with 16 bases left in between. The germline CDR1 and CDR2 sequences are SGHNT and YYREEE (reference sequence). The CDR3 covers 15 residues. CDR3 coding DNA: TGTGCCAGCAGCCCCACAGGGAGAGAAGCAGATACGCAGTATTTT. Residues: CASSPTGREADTQYF.

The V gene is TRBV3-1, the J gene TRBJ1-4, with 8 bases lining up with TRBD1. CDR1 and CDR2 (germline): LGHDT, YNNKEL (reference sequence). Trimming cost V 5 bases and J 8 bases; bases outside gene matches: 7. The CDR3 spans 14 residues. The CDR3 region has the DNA TGTGCCAGCAGCGCGCAGGGGGCGGGGGAAAAACTGTTTTTT. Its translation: CASSAQGAGEKLFF.

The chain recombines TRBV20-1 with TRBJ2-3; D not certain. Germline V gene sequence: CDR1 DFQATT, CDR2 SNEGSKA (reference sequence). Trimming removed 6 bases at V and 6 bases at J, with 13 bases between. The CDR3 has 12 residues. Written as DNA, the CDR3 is TGCAGTGCAACCGCCTTAACGGATACGCAGTATTTT. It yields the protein CSATALTDTQYF.

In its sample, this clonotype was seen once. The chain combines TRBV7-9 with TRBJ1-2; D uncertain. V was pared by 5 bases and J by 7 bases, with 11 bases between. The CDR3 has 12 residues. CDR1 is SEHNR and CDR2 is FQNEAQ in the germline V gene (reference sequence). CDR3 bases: TGTGCCAGCAGCGTTGTCGTAGGTGGCTACACCTTC. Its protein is CASSVVVGGYTF.

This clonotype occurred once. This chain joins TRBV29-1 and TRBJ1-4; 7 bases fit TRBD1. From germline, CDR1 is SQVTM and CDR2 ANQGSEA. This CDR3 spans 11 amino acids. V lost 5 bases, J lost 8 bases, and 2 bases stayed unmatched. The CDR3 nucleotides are TGCAGCGTTATGACAGGGGAAAAACTGTTTTTT. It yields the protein CSVMTGEKLFF.

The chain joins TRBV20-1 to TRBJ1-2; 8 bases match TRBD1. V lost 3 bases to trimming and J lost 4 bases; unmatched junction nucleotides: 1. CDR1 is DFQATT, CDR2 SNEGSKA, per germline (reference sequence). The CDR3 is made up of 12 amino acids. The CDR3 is CSARGQAYGYTF. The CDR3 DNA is TGCAGTGCTAGGGGACAGGCCTATGGCTACACCTTC.

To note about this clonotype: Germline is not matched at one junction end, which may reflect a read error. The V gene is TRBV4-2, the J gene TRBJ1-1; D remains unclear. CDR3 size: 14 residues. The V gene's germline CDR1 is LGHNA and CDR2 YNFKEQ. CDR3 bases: TGTGCCAGCAGCCAAGATCAGGAGGTCTTTCCTTTGGCCTTT. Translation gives CASSQDQEVFPLAF.

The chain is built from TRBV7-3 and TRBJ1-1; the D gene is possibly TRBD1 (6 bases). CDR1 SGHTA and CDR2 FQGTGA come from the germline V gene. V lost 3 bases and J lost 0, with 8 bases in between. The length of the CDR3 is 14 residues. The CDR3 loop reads CASSLGALNTEAFF. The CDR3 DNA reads TGTGCCAGCAGCTTGGGGGCACTGAACACTGAAGCTTTCTTT.

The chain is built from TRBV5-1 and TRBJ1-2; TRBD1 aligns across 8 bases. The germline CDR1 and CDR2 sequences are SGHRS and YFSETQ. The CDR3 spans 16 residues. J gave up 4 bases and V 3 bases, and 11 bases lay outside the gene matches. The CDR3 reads CASSSRPVQGGYGYTF. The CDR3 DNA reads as TGCGCCAGCAGCTCACGTCCCGTACAGGGGGGCTATGGCTACACCTTC.

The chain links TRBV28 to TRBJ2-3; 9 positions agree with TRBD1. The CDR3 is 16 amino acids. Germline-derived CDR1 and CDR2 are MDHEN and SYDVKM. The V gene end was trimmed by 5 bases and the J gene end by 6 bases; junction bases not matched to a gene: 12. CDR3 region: CASSLPGQGVRDTQYF. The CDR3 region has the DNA TGTGCCAGCAGTCTCCCGGGACAGGGAGTTAGGGATACGCAGTATTTT.

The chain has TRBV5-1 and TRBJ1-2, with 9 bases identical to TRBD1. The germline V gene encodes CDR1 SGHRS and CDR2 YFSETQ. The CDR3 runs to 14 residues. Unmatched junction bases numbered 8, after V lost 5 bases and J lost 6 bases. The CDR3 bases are TGCGCCAGCAGGAGATGGGACAGGGAGAATGGCTACACCTTC. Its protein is CASRRWDRENGYTF. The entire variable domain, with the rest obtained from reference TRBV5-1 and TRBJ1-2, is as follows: KAGVTQTPRYLIKTRGQQVTLSCSPISGHRSVSWYQQTPGQGLQFLFEYFSETQRNKGNFPGRFSGRQFSNSRSEMNVSTLELGDSALYLCASRRWDRENGYTFGSGTRLTVV.

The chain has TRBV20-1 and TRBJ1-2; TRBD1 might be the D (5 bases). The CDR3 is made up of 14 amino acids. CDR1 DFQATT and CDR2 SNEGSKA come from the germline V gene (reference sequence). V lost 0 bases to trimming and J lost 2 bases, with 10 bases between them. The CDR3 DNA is TGCAGTGCTAGAGATCCAGGGACCAACTATGGCTACACCTTC. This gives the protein CSARDPGTNYGYTF.

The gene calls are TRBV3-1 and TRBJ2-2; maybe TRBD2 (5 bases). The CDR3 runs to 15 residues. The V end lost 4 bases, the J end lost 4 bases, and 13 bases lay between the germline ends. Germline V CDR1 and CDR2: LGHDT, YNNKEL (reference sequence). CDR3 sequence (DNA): TGTGCCAGCAGCCCGCCTAGCACGAGCACCGGGGAGCTGTTTTTT. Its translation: CASSPPSTSTGELFF.

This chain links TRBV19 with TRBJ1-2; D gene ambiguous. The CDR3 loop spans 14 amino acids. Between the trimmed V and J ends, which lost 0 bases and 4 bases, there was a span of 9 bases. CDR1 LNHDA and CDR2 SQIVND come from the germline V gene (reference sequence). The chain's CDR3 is CASSIDRQFYGYTF. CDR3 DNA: TGTGCCAGTAGTATAGATCGCCAGTTCTATGGCTACACCTTC. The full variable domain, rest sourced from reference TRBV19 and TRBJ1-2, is DGGITQSPKYLFRKEGQNVTLSCEQNLNHDAMYWYRQDPGQGLRLIYYSQIVNDFQKGDIAEGYSVSREKKESFPLTVTSAQKNPTAFYLCASSIDRQFYGYTFGSGTRLTVV.

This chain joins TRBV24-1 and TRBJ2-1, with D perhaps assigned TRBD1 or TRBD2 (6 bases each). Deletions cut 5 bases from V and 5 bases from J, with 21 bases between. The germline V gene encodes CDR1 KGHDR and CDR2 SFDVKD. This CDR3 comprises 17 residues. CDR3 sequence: CATSVKAGGPGNNEQFF. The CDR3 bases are TGTGCCACCAGTGTCAAGGCTGGGGGGCCGGGGAACAATGAGCAGTTCTTC.

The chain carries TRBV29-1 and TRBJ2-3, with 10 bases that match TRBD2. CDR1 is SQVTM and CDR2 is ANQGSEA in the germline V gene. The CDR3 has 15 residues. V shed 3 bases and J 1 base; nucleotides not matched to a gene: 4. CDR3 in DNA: TGCAGCGTTGATCAGCGGGGGGGCCGCACAGATACGCAGTATTTT. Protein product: CSVDQRGGRTDTQYF.

The CDR3 coding sequence is TGTGCCAGCAGTGAAAGAGTCAGAAGCACAGATACGCAGTATTTT. Translation: CASSERVRSTDTQYF. The chain recombines TRBV2 with TRBJ2-3; D unresolved. The CDR3 is 15 amino acids. Germline assignment: CDR1 SNHLY and CDR2 FYNNEI. The V gene lost 2 bases and the J gene lost 0 bases, with 9 bases spanning the gap.

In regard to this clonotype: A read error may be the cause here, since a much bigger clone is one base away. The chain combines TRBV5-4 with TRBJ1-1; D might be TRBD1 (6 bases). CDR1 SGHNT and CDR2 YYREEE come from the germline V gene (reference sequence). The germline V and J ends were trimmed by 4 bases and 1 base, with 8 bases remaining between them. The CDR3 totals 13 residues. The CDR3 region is CASSMGQNTEAFF. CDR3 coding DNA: TGTGCCAGCAGCATGGGACAGAACACTGAAGCTTTCTTT. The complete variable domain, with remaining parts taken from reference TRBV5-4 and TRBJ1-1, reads ETGVTQSPTHLIKTRGQQVTLRCSSQSGHNTVSWYQQALGQGPQFIFQYYREEENGRGNFPPRFSGLQFPNYSSELNVNALELDDSALYLCASSMGQNTEAFFGQGTRLTVV.